The 16 T cell receptor beta chains below were found in one sample sequenced in a study of shared T cell receptors in the human thymus. Only in-frame clones appear in the TCRdb table, and some are missing; sequencing was by immunoSEQ multiplex PCR. The sample contains roughly 660,000 clones, approximately 88% of which appear only once. These records were also assigned to another study, of human thymus T cells.

Sequenced material: thymocytes. The receptors derive from a boy under two years old with a congenital heart defect.

The V and J genes are TRBV2 and TRBJ2-3; 9 bases agree with TRBD2. Germline assignment: CDR1 SNHLY and CDR2 FYNNEI. J was trimmed by 4 bases and V by 6 bases; bases with no gene match: 5. This CDR3 spans 14 amino acids. The CDR3 spells CASRGLARADTQYF. In DNA form, the CDR3 reads TGTGCCAGCAGGGGACTAGCTAGGGCAGATACGCAGTATTTT.

The rearrangement links TRBV2 to TRBJ2-5, with TRBD1 matching 11 bases. J gave up 8 bases and V 3 bases, and 8 bases lay outside the gene matches. The CDR3 extends over 15 amino acids. CDR1 SNHLY and CDR2 FYNNEI come from the germline V gene. CDR3 in amino acids: CASSDPGQGADTQYF. In nucleotides, the CDR3 is TGTGCCAGCAGTGATCCCGGACAGGGGGCTGATACCCAGTACTTC.

The chain uses TRBV5-1 and TRBJ2-5; D is possibly TRBD1 (7 bases). The CDR3 covers 14 residues. The V gene lost 6 bases and the J gene lost 2 bases, with 14 bases spanning the gap. Germline V gives CDR1 SGHRS, CDR2 YFSETQ. The CDR3 DNA is TGCGCCAGCACATCAGGGGGGACACAAGAGACCCAGTACTTC. This translates into CASTSGGTQETQYF.

This chain connects TRBV4-1 to TRBJ2-1, with 8 bases matching TRBD2. CDR1 and CDR2 (germline): MGHRA, YSYEKL. The length of the CDR3 is 18 residues. J lost 5 bases, V lost 0 bases, and 12 bases had no gene match. In DNA form, the CDR3 reads TGCGCCAGCAGCCAAGATAAGTGGGCTAGCGGGTACCACAATGAGCAGTTCTTC. It translates to CASSQDKWASGYHNEQFF.

The V and J genes are TRBV7-6 and TRBJ2-5; TRBD1 is a possible D gene (5 bases). CDR3 length equals 13 residues. The germline gives CDR1 SGHVS, CDR2 FNYEAQ. V gave up 8 bases and J gave up 0 bases, with 10 bases separating them. In nucleotides, the CDR3 is TGTGCCAGCTTACGACAGAACCAAGAGACCCAGTACTTC. Its protein is CASLRQNQETQYF. Filled out from reference TRBV7-6 and TRBJ2-5, the complete variable domain reads GAGVSQSPRYKVTKRGQDVALRCDPISGHVSLYWYRQALGQGPEFLTYFNYEAQQDKSGLPNDRFSAERPEGSISTLTIQRTEQRDSAMYRCASLRQNQETQYFGPGTRLLVL.

J is TRBJ2-7 and V is TRBV27; the match to TRBD2 covers 8 bases. Germline V gives CDR1 MNHEY, CDR2 SMNVEV (reference sequence). The ends lost 6 bases at V and 3 bases at J; junction bases unmatched: 13. This CDR3 comprises 16 residues. CDR3 nucleotide sequence: TGTGCCAGCAGACCTACCGCTGGCGGGAGGAACTACGAGCAGTACTTC. It specifies CASRPTAGGRNYEQYF.

The chain employs TRBV29-1 and TRBJ2-3, with 12 bases aligning to TRBD2. The CDR3 has 15 residues. The germline gives CDR1 SQVTM, CDR2 ANQGSEA. The J segment lost 0 bases and the V segment lost 6 bases, leaving 4 bases of the junction unmatched. The CDR3 nucleotides are TGCAGCGTGGACGGACTAGCGGGGAGCACAGATACGCAGTATTTT. It codes for CSVDGLAGSTDTQYF.

CDR3 protein: CASRTASDFNTGELFF. CDR3 coding DNA: TGCGCCAGCAGAACGGCCTCAGACTTTAACACCGGGGAGCTGTTTTTT. The V and J genes are TRBV4-1 and TRBJ2-2, with D hard to call. Germline V gene sequence: CDR1 MGHRA, CDR2 YSYEKL. The V end lost 6 bases, the J end lost 2 bases, and 16 bases lay between the germline ends. The CDR3 loop spans 16 amino acids.

The genes are TRBV4-1 and TRBJ1-1; D perhaps matches TRBD1 (6 bases). The CDR3 consists of 18 residues. Germline CDR1 MGHRA, CDR2 YSYEKL. The V end was cut by 0 bases, the J end by 0 bases, with 17 bases between. The CDR3 DNA reads as TGCGCCAGCAGCCAAGATGAAGGGGGTCGACAGATGAACACTGAAGCTTTCTTT. The encoded protein is CASSQDEGGRQMNTEAFF.

This chain links TRBV7-2 with TRBJ2-7; 10 nucleotides match TRBD2. The germline V gene encodes CDR1 SGHTA and CDR2 FQGNSA. V shed 1 base, J shed 2 bases, and the junction held 5 bases outside the gene matches. This CDR3 region has 16 residues. CDR3 nucleotides: TGTGCCAGCAGCTTAGAAGGCCTAGCGGGAGCCTACGAGCAGTACTTC. It codes for CASSLEGLAGAYEQYF. The variable domain in full, completed from reference TRBV7-2 and TRBJ2-7, reads GAGVSQSPSNKVTEKGKDVELRCDPISGHTALYWYRQSLGQGLEFLIYFQGNSAPDKSGLPSDRFSAERTGGSVSTLTIQRTQQEDSAVYLCASSLEGLAGAYEQYFGPGTRLTVT.

This clone was seen once. The chain couples TRBV5-1 to TRBJ2-5, with TRBD1 matching over 7 bases. This CDR3 is 15 amino acids long. V shed 4 bases, J shed 11 bases, and the junction held 17 bases outside the gene matches. Germline loops: CDR1 SGHRS, CDR2 YFSETQ. CDR3 in amino acids: CASSVEGQPFGEQYF. As DNA, the CDR3 is TGCGCCAGCAGCGTCGAGGGACAGCCCTTCGGGGAGCAGTACTTC.

This chain connects TRBV25-1 to TRBJ1-2, with D perhaps matching TRBD1 (5 bases). The germline gives CDR1 MGHDK, CDR2 SYGVNS. Trimming stripped 3 bases from V and 4 bases from J, with 12 bases between. This CDR3 comprises 14 residues. The CDR3 nucleotides are TGTGCCAGCAGTGAGTCAGGGATTACCTATGGCTACACCTTC. Protein: CASSESGITYGYTF.

The table lists this clone with a count of one. As DNA, the CDR3 is TGTGCCAGCAGCTCACGGGGGGGGAAAGAGACCCAGTACTTC. It yields the protein CASSSRGGKETQYF. This rearrangement joins TRBV5-8 to TRBJ2-5; 8 bases align to TRBD2. J gave up 3 bases and V 3 bases, and 4 bases lay outside the gene matches. The CDR3 extends over 14 amino acids. CDR1 SGHTS and CDR2 YDEGEE come from the germline V gene.

Turning to this clone: The same CDR3 can be traced to other DNA sequences in this sample. This chain joins TRBV5-1 and TRBJ2-7; D not resolved. Germline V lookup: CDR1 SGHRS, CDR2 YFSETQ. The germline V and J ends were trimmed by 0 bases and 3 bases, with 7 bases remaining between them. This CDR3 contains 13 residues. CDR3 DNA sequence: TGCGCCAGCAGCTTGGCCTCCGGCTACGAGCAGTACTTC. Protein sequence: CASSLASGYEQYF.

This rearrangement joins TRBV5-1 to TRBJ2-7; TRBD2 aligns across 16 bases. Trimming took 1 base from V and 2 from J; bases not matched to a gene: 9. The CDR3 runs 19 residues. Germline V gene lookup returns CDR1 SGHRS and CDR2 YFSETQ. Here the CDR3 DNA reads TGCGCCAGCAGCTTGACGGTTCCGGGACTAGCGGGAGGGCCCTACGAGCAGTACTTC. It specifies CASSLTVPGLAGGPYEQYF. Full variable domain (remainder filled in from reference TRBV5-1 and TRBJ2-7): KAGVTQTPRYLIKTRGQQVTLSCSPISGHRSVSWYQQTPGQGLQFLFEYFSETQRNKGNFPGRFSGRQFSNSRSEMNVSTLELGDSALYLCASSLTVPGLAGGPYEQYFGPGTRLTVT.

V usage is TRBV11-2 and J usage is TRBJ2-7; 9 nucleotides align to TRBD1. CDR1 SGHAT and CDR2 FQNNGV come from the germline V gene. Trimming cost V 4 bases and J 0 bases; bases outside gene matches: 13. The CDR3 is 18 residues long. CDR3 in amino acids: CASSCRDRVSGGSYEQYF. DNA of the CDR3: TGTGCCAGCAGCTGCCGGGACAGGGTCAGCGGAGGCTCCTACGAGCAGTACTTC. The full variable domain, in which reference TRBV11-2 and TRBJ2-7 provide the parts outside the CDR3, is EAGVAQSPRYKIIEKRQSVAFWCNPISGHATLYWYQQILGQGPKLLIQFQNNGVVDDSQLPKDRFSAERLKGVDSTLKIQPAKLEDSAVYLCASSCRDRVSGGSYEQYFGPGTRLTVT.